Following are 3 T cell receptor beta chains from one sample sequenced in a study of shared clonotypes between healthy human individuals (dated by TCRdb to the early 2020s). CD8 naive samples consisted of CD45RO-negative cells that were positively selected for CCR7, yielding a CD45RA+CCR7+ population without TemRA cells. The receptor library was made with the immunoSEQ multiplex PCR assay. What TCRdb holds here is the immuneACCESS table cut down to in-frame rearrangements. Part of the clones is not present; checked against another copy, under half of the missing clones reflect an unresolved V gene, and the others are unexplained. The sample yields around 640,000 clones; around 96% were counted once. 0.11% of the sample comes from the top ten. Specimen: naive CD8+ T cells sorted from blood. What this sample's cell subset or site label stands for: CD45RA+CCR7+. The receptors here all came from a woman in her twenties or thirties in good health.

The chain recombines TRBV6-1 with TRBJ1-2; D uncertain. The CDR3 is made up of 14 amino acids. Germline-derived CDR1 and CDR2 are MNHNS and SASEGT. V was cut by 1 base and J by 2 bases, with 8 bases left in between. CDR3 residues: CASSEGPSNYGYTF. The DNA for the CDR3 is TGTGCCAGCAGTGAAGGCCCATCCAACTATGGCTACACCTTC.

The V call is TRBV5-1, the J call TRBJ2-1; TRBD2 aligns across 12 bases. The CDR3 is 15 amino acids. V lost 3 bases and J lost 5; bases outside the gene matches: 3. CDR1 and CDR2 from the germline V gene are SGHRS and YFSETQ. The CDR3 nucleotides are TGCGCCAGCAGCTATGGACTAGCGGGGAACAATGAGCAGTTCTTC. It translates to CASSYGLAGNNEQFF.

V and J are TRBV27 and TRBJ1-1; D remains unclear. The germline V and J ends were trimmed by 0 bases and 4 bases, with 12 bases remaining between them. Germline assignment: CDR1 MNHEY and CDR2 SMNVEV (reference sequence). The CDR3 spans 15 residues. For the CDR3, the DNA is TGTGCCAGCAGTTTATCACTGGAATTGATCACTGAAGCTTTCTTT. Translating it yields CASSLSLELITEAFF.